This T cell receptor beta chain was captured in a study of blood T cell repertoires in COVID-19. Study overall: The United States, Italy and Spain provided the acute and convalescent COVID-19 samples.

Method: immunoSEQ multiplex PCR; TCRdb's copy keeps in-frame clones and lacks some. The sample lists roughly 300,000 clones; about 87% were seen once. Germline CDR1 reads MNHEY; CDR2 reads SMNVEV (reference sequence). The CDR3 length is 17 residues. V lost 0 bases and J lost 5; bases outside the gene matches: 11. This receptor was taken from a middle-aged woman who had recovered from COVID-19. What was sequenced was peripheral blood. V is TRBV27 and J is TRBJ1-1; 8 bases fit TRBD1. CDR3 DNA sequence: TGTGCCAGCAGTTTATCTCGGACAGGGCGATCTGTAACTGAAGCTTTCTTT. It codes for CASSLSRTGRSVTEAFF.